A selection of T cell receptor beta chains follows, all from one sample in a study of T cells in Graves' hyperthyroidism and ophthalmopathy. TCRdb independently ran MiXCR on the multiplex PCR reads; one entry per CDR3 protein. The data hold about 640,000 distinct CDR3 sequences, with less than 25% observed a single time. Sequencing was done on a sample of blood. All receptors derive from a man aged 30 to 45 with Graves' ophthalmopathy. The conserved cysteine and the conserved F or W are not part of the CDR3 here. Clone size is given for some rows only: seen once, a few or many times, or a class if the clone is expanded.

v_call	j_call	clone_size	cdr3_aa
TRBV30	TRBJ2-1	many	AWSGTSGRTSSYNEQF
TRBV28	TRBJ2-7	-	ASSLGGRVEQY
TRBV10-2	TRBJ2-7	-	ASSGLLSSYEQY
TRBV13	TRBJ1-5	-	ASSTGTGGGGLIEPQH
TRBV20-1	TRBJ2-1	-	SARRRGRDEQF
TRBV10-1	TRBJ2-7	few	ASSAFRTGTLREQY
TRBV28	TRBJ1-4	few	ASTSGGSGHEKLF
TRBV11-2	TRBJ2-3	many	ASSFGQGSDTQY
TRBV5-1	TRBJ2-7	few	ANTLGYEQY
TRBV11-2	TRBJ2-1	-	ASSQRLPGTRHNWSRNEQF
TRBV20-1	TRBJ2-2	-	SARTKSGIYTGELF
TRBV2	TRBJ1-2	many	ASSQNRDRGYGYT
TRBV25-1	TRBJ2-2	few	ASSERGALTGELF
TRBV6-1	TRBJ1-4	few	ASSEASFQIEKLF
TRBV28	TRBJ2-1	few	ASSLLGGRAHNEQF
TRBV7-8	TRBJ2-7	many	ASSLRQGLSYEQY
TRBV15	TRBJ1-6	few	ATSRAGSGDGSPLH
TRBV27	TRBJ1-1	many	ASTLKGQGNTEAF
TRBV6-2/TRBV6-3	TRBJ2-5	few	ASSYFRQGEETQY
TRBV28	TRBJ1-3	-	ASRKEDRRSGNTIY
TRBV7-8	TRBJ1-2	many	ASSSPTGYYGYT
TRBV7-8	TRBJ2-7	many	ASSTIAGGNAEQY
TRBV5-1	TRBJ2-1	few	ASRTSGTYNEQF
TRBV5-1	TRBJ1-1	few	ASSLWQGSGEAF
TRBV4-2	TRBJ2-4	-	ASSQVVAAKNIQY
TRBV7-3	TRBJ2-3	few	ASSTTGGSVDTQY
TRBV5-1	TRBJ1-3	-	ASSPGQGRVNTIY
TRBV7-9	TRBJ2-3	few	ASSSKRVTDTQY
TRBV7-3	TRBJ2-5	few	ASSLTGTGRETQY
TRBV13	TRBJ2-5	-	ASSSRAGGRETQY
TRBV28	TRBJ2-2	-	ASSQEEGGVGLARDTGELF
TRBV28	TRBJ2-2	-	ASSLVPGTSGASGELF
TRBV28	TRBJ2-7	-	ASRHRRNYEQY
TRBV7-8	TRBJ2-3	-	ASSLLGSSSDTQY
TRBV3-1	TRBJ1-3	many	ASSQDSSYSGNTIY
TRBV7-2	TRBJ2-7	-	ASSPRTGELSGQY
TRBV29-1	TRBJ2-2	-	SGGLPNTGELF
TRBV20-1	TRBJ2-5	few	SARDGSGRSETQY
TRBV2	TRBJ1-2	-	ASSQVSSPSNYGYT